This T cell receptor (beta chain) was identified during a study of cytomegalovirus exposure and HLA in healthy donors. Study-wide results and caveats: Evidence from a later analysis indicated that most CMV-associated TCR beta chains looked HLA-restricted. When analyzed later, the rates of TCR association showed variation by HLA locus, with DRB1 the most and HLA-C the fewest.

The primer mix had 60 Vbeta and 13 Jbeta primers. Repertoires were generated with immunoSEQ multiplex PCR, while TCRdb's copy carries only in-frame clones and drops some. Its clone listing holds some 55,000 clones. Note on this clone: Its antigen is unidentified.

V lost 3 bases, J lost 0 bases, and 8 bases lay in between. The CDR3 has 15 amino acids. Germline V gene sequence: CDR1 SGHTA, CDR2 FQGTGA. Healthy bone marrow donors supplied every sample. The chain recombines TRBV7-3 with TRBJ2-2; D possibly corresponds to TRBD2 (5 bases). The source material was PBMCs. The sequence was obtained from a man aged 18 to 30 in good health and CMV-seropositive. CDR3 DNA: TGTGCCAGCAGCTTGTGGCGGGCGAACACCGGGGAGCTGTTTTTT. This encodes CASSLWRANTGELFF.